One sample yielded the 6 T cell receptor beta chains listed below, sequenced in a study of resident and recirculating memory T cells in vitiligo. TCRdb's table, derived via immunoSEQ multiplex PCR, lists solely in-frame clones and lacks some. The table has roughly 40,000 clones, around 90% seen once. Input material: blood. The source of these receptors is a male donor with vitiligo.

V gene TRBV5-1 combines with J gene TRBJ1-2, with 9 bases lining up with TRBD1. Germline CDR1 is SGHRS and CDR2 is YFSETQ. This CDR3 is 15 amino acids long. With 0 bases clipped from V and 4 bases from J, the junction kept 4 bases outside the gene matches. The CDR3 DNA reads TGCGCCAGCAGCTTGGATGGACAGGGGCCCTATGGCTACACCTTC. This codes for CASSLDGQGPYGYTF. The full variable domain, with the rest looked up from reference TRBV5-1 and TRBJ1-2, is KAGVTQTPRYLIKTRGQQVTLSCSPISGHRSVSWYQQTPGQGLQFLFEYFSETQRNKGNFPGRFSGRQFSNSRSEMNVSTLELGDSALYLCASSLDGQGPYGYTFGSGTRLTVV.

The V call is TRBV4-1, the J call TRBJ1-4; 9 bases are a match to TRBD1. The V segment lost 4 bases and the J segment 8 bases; nucleotides outside the gene matches: 17. Germline CDR1 is MGHRA and CDR2 is YSYEKL. The CDR3 totals 18 residues. The CDR3 region is CASSPPVRHTGGEEKLFF. Here the CDR3 DNA reads TGCGCCAGCAGCCCCCCTGTTCGGCACACAGGGGGCGAGGAAAAACTGTTTTTT.

J is TRBJ2-3 and V is TRBV5-1; weak D call: TRBD2 (6 bases). Trimming cost V 4 bases and J 4 bases, with 13 bases left between them. There are 14 residues in the CDR3. The V gene's germline CDR1 is SGHRS and CDR2 YFSETQ. CDR3 sequence reads: CASSGGVRADTQYF. For the CDR3, the DNA is TGCGCCAGCAGCGGAGGGGTGCGGGCAGATACGCAGTATTTT.

Written as DNA, the CDR3 is TGTGCCAGCAGCCAAGCACCACAGGGGAATAATTCACCCCTCCACTTT. The encoded protein is CASSQAPQGNNSPLHF. The V call is TRBV4-2, the J call TRBJ1-6, with TRBD1 matching over 7 bases. From germline, CDR1 is LGHNA and CDR2 YNFKEQ. Losses at the gene ends were 1 base for V and 5 bases for J; bases not matched to a gene: 5. The CDR3 is 16 amino acids.

The V and J genes are TRBV30 and TRBJ2-5, with D maybe TRBD2 (6 bases). Trimming removed 4 bases at V and 12 bases at J, with 18 bases between. The length of the CDR3 is 12 residues. The germline gives CDR1 GTSNPN, CDR2 SVGIG (reference sequence). CDR3 DNA sequence: TGTGCCTGGACTGCAGGGACTCGTCATAAGTACTTC. Its protein is CAWTAGTRHKYF.

By proportion, this clone is medium-sized. V gene TRBV4-2 combines with J gene TRBJ1-1; D unresolved. With 0 bases removed from V and 9 bases from J, the gap between germline ends came to 17 bases. Per the germline V gene, CDR1 is LGHNA and CDR2 is YNFKEQ. The CDR3 totals 15 residues. The CDR3 DNA is TGTGCCAGCAGCCAAGATGCCCCAGGAGAGGGCAAAGCTTTCTTT. It yields the protein CASSQDAPGEGKAFF.